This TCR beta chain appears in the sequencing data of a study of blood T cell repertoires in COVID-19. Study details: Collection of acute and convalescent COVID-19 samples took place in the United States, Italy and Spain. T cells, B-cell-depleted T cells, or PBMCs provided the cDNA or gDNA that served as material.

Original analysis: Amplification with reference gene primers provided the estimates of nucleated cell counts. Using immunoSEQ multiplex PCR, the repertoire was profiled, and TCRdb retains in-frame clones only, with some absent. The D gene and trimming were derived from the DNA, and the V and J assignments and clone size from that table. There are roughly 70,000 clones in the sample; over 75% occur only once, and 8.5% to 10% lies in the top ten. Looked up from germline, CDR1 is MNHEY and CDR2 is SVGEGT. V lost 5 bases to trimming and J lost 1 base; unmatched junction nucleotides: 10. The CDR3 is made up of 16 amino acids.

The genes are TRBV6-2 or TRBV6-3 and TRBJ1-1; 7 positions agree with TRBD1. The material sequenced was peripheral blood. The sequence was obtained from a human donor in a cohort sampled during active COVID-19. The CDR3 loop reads CASSKTTGSGNTEAFF. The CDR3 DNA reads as TGTGCCAGCAGTAAGACGACAGGGTCGGGGAACACTGAAGCTTTCTTT.